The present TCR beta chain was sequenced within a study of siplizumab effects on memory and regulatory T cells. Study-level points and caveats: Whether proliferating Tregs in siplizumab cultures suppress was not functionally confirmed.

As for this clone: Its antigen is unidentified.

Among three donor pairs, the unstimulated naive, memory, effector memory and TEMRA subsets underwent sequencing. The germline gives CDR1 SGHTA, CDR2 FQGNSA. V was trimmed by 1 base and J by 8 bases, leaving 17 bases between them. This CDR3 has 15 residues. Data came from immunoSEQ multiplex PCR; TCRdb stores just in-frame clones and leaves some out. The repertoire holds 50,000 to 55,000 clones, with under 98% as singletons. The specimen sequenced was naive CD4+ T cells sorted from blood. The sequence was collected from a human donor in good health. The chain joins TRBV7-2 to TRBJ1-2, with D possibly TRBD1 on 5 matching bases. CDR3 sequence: CASSLGGRVNWGYTF. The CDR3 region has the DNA TGTGCCAGCAGCTTAGGGGGCAGGGTGAACTGGGGCTACACCTTC.